The clone carrying this T cell receptor (beta chain) was recorded at least ten times. This record comes from a study of spatial heterogeneity in lung cancer. The time point here: sample taken at primary tumor resection. Researchers sequenced whole RNA taken from tumor, nontumor lung or frozen PBMC without sorting. The CDR3 extends over 14 amino acids. The V gene's germline CDR1 is MDHEN and CDR2 SYDVKM. Between the trimmed V and J ends, which lost 2 bases and 7 bases, there was a span of 14 bases. TCRdb redid the calling of the 5' RACE reads with MiXCR, one entry per CDR3 protein. The sample carries approximately 52,000 distinct CDR3 sequences, less than 9% recorded once.

The origin of this receptor is a female donor with early-stage non-small cell lung cancer. This specimen consisted of PBMCs, obtained at surgery. This chain links TRBV28 with TRBJ1-1, with D perhaps TRBD1 (5 bases). CDR3 DNA sequence: TGTGCCAGCAGTTTACCTGGGGGGAGGGGTGAAGCTTTCTTT. Amino acids: CASSLPGGRGEAFF.